The next 14 T cell receptor beta chains were all read from a single sample in a study of cytomegalovirus exposure and HLA in healthy donors. The PCR contained 60 Vbeta and 13 Jbeta primers. Clones were read by immunoSEQ multiplex PCR, and TCRdb kept only the in-frame ones, dropping some. The data hold 160,000 or so clones, with around 84% observed a single time. Material: PBMCs. Receptors were obtained from a woman in her 40s in good health and CMV-seronegative.

The gene calls are TRBV9 and TRBJ2-3; TRBD1 matches at 8 bases. The CDR3 extends over 15 amino acids. With 4 bases clipped from V and 3 bases from J, the junction kept 7 bases outside the gene matches. Germline CDR1 SGDLS, CDR2 YYNGEE. CDR3 nucleotides: TGTGCCAGCAGCACCGACAGGGGTCGGACAGATACGCAGTATTTT. As protein: CASSTDRGRTDTQYF.

V and J are TRBV6-5 and TRBJ2-7; 7 nucleotides agree with TRBD1. Germline CDR1 MNHEY, CDR2 SVGAGI. The CDR3 totals 13 residues. V was pared by 5 bases and J by 5 bases, with 6 bases of the junction left unmatched. CDR3 DNA: TGTGCCAGCAGTCGACAGGGATTCCACGAGCAGTACTTC. Translating it yields CASSRQGFHEQYF.

V usage is TRBV27 and J usage is TRBJ2-1; possibly TRBD1 for D (6 bases). V was cut by 5 bases and J by 4 bases, with 12 bases left in between. Germline loops: CDR1 MNHEY, CDR2 SMNVEV (reference sequence). The CDR3 totals 14 residues. The CDR3 here is CASSPGTNYNEQFF. Here the CDR3 DNA reads TGTGCCAGCAGTCCGGGGACAAATTACAATGAGCAGTTCTTC.

This clone has more than one count but fewer than ten. CDR3 DNA sequence: TGTGCCAGCAGCTTGTGGACAGCTGGCTACACCTTC. This codes for CASSLWTAGYTF. This chain uses TRBV5-8 with TRBJ1-2; the D gene is possibly TRBD1 (6 bases). V lost 1 base to trimming and J lost 7 bases, with 8 bases between them. CDR3 length: 12 amino acids. Germline lookup yields CDR1 SGHTS and CDR2 YDEGEE.

The J gene is TRBJ2-5, the V gene TRBV7-9, with D possibly TRBD2 on 5 matching bases. CDR1 is SEHNR, CDR2 FQNEAQ, per germline (reference sequence). The CDR3 contains 13 residues. Trimming took 5 bases from V and 1 from J, leaving 8 bases between them. The CDR3 sequence is CASSRGGQETQYF. CDR3 coding DNA: TGTGCCAGCAGCCGTGGAGGCCAAGAGACCCAGTACTTC.

V and J are TRBV7-9 and TRBJ2-2, with D tentatively TRBD1 (6 bases). This CDR3 is 15 amino acids long. The germline gives CDR1 SEHNR, CDR2 FQNEAQ (reference sequence). With 0 bases removed from V and 7 bases from J, the gap between germline ends came to 12 bases. The CDR3 here is CASSLAMGADGELFF. CDR3 DNA sequence: TGTGCCAGCAGCTTAGCTATGGGGGCCGACGGGGAGCTGTTTTTT.

The chain uses TRBV7-9 and TRBJ2-5; 11 positions agree with TRBD2. Trimming removed 1 base from V and 3 bases from J; junction bases left unmatched: 1. Germline assignment: CDR1 SEHNR and CDR2 FQNEAQ (reference sequence). This CDR3 is 15 amino acids long. Here the CDR3 reads CASSLGLAGKETQYF. As DNA, the CDR3 is TGTGCCAGCAGCTTAGGACTAGCGGGGAAAGAGACCCAGTACTTC.

In this sample, this clone turned up a few times. The junction shows a germline mismatch at one end, possibly a read error. The chain uses TRBV7-9 and TRBJ2-7; 10 nucleotides agree with TRBD1. This CDR3 has 16 amino acids. Germline loops: CDR1 SEHNR, CDR2 FQNEAQ (reference sequence). The CDR3 sequence: CSSSLGQGIRAYEQYF. DNA for the CDR3: TGTTCCAGCAGCTTGGGACAGGGGATTCGGGCCTACGAGCAGTACTTC.

The chain recombines TRBV5-1 with TRBJ2-1; D is perhaps TRBD2 (6 bases). From germline, CDR1 is SGHRS and CDR2 YFSETQ. Trimming took off 5 bases at V and 5 bases at J, with 11 bases between the two ends. The CDR3 is made up of 13 amino acids. This CDR3 is CASREGPNNEQFF. DNA for the CDR3: TGCGCCAGCAGGGAGGGACCCAACAATGAGCAGTTCTTC.

The rearrangement links TRBV14 to TRBJ1-1; no reliable D call. The length of the CDR3 is 12 residues. Per the germline V gene, CDR1 is SGHDN and CDR2 is FVKESK. The ends were cut back, 11 bases at V and 4 bases at J, with 14 bases in the middle. The CDR3 sequence: CAPPWRVTEAFF. The CDR3 region has the DNA TGTGCCCCCCCCTGGAGGGTCACTGAAGCTTTCTTT.

The V and J genes are TRBV5-5 and TRBJ2-3; possible D gene TRBD1, 5 bases. The V gene's germline CDR1 is SGHKS and CDR2 YYEKEE (reference sequence). CDR3 size: 14 residues. V shed 2 bases and J shed 7 bases, with 14 bases lying between them. CDR3 DNA: TGTGCCAGCAGCTTCAGTCCGACAGAGAATACGCAGTATTTT. This gives the protein CASSFSPTENTQYF.

The sample holds a few counts of this clone. The V gene is TRBV5-1, the J gene TRBJ2-2; D is possibly TRBD1 (5 bases). Looked up from germline, CDR1 is SGHRS and CDR2 is YFSETQ. The CDR3 loop spans 13 amino acids. V was cut by 4 bases and J by 4 bases, with 8 bases left in between. This chain's CDR3 is CASSTDITGELFF. DNA of the CDR3: TGCGCCAGCAGCACGGACATCACCGGGGAGCTGTTTTTT.

The chain is built from TRBV2 and TRBJ1-1, with a weak D call TRBD1 (6 bases). The V gene lost 7 bases and the J gene lost 2 bases, with 11 bases spanning the gap. The CDR3 covers 13 residues. CDR1 is SNHLY and CDR2 is FYNNEI in the germline V gene. CDR3 protein: CASTLRGNTEAFF. In DNA form, the CDR3 reads TGTGCCAGCACCCTCAGGGGCAACACTGAAGCTTTCTTT. Supplemented by reference TRBV2 and TRBJ1-1, the full variable domain reads EPEVTQTPSHQVTQMGQEVILRCVPISNHLYFYWYRQILGQKVEFLVSFYNNEISEKSEIFDDQFSVERPDGSNFTLKIRSTKLEDSAMYFCASTLRGNTEAFFGQGTRLTVV.

V usage is TRBV5-1 and J usage is TRBJ1-2; 12 bases fit TRBD1. The CDR3 extends over 15 amino acids. The germline CDR1 and CDR2 sequences are SGHRS and YFSETQ. V lost 0 bases to trimming and J lost 8 bases; unmatched junction nucleotides: 5. The CDR3 coding sequence is TGCGCCAGCAGCTTGGCCGGGACAGGGGGCGAGGGCTACACCTTC. It yields the protein CASSLAGTGGEGYTF.